The rows below give T cell receptor beta chains drawn from one sample of a study of T cells in Graves' hyperthyroidism and ophthalmopathy. TCRdb redid the calling of the multiplex PCR reads with MiXCR, one entry per CDR3 protein. The sample records fewer than 700,000 distinct CDR3 sequences, roughly 17% being singletons. Sequencing was done on a sample of blood. These receptors were collected from a woman aged 18-29 years with Graves' ophthalmopathy. The CDR3 runs from the conserved cysteine through the conserved F or W. The D gene is left open where the match is weak. Not all rows give a size; the values are once, few, many and, for expanded clones, a class.

d_gene: NA
j_gene: TRBJ1-3
abundance: few
v_gene: TRBV2
CDR3nt: TGTGCCAGCAGTGAAGCCTGGCGATCCACCATATATTTT
CDR3aa: CASSEAWRSTIYF

d_gene: NA
j_gene: TRBJ2-7
abundance: NA
v_gene: TRBV20-1
CDR3nt: TGCAGTGCTAGAGATTTGGGGGGGCGCAATCCCAATTCGTACTACGAGCAGTACTTC
CDR3aa: CSARDLGGRNPNSYYEQYF

d_gene: TRBD2
j_gene: TRBJ2-1
abundance: many
v_gene: TRBV11-2
CDR3nt: TGTGCCAGCAGCTTAGGGGGTACCGGGACTAGCGGATACAATGAGCAGTTCTTC
CDR3aa: CASSLGGTGTSGYNEQFF

d_gene: TRBD1
j_gene: TRBJ2-1
abundance: many
v_gene: TRBV7-8
CDR3nt: TGTGCCAGCAGCGCAGACAGGGGGGCCTACAATGAGCAGTTCTTC
CDR3aa: CASSADRGAYNEQFF

d_gene: NA
j_gene: TRBJ2-7
abundance: many
v_gene: TRBV2
CDR3nt: TGTGCCAGCGGACAGTTCCGTAGCTCCTACGAGCAGTACTTC
CDR3aa: CASGQFRSSYEQYF

d_gene: TRBD1
j_gene: TRBJ1-1
abundance: NA
v_gene: TRBV19
CDR3nt: TGTGCCAGTACCTGGACAGGGTCGGTCACTGAAGCTTTCTTT
CDR3aa: CASTWTGSVTEAFF

d_gene: TRBD1
j_gene: TRBJ2-1
abundance: few
v_gene: TRBV20-1
CDR3nt: TGCAGTGCTAGAGATATCGAGAGACAGGGGGCGGCAGAGCAGTTCTTC
CDR3aa: CSARDIERQGAAEQFF

d_gene: NA
j_gene: TRBJ1-1
abundance: many
v_gene: TRBV6-1
CDR3nt: TGTGCCAGCAGTTATGACACAGGGTTAGCTGAAGCTTTCTTT
CDR3aa: CASSYDTGLAEAFF

d_gene: NA
j_gene: TRBJ2-2
abundance: few
v_gene: TRBV5-1
CDR3nt: TGCGCCAGCAGCCGGGAGACGGGACCACCTACCGGGGAGCTGTTTTTT
CDR3aa: CASSRETGPPTGELFF

d_gene: TRBD1
j_gene: TRBJ2-1
abundance: NA
v_gene: TRBV4-2
CDR3nt: TGTGCCAGCAGCCAAGATCTTAGGACAGGGCTGGGCGATGAGCAGTTCTTC
CDR3aa: CASSQDLRTGLGDEQFF

d_gene: NA
j_gene: TRBJ2-3
abundance: few
v_gene: TRBV10-3
CDR3nt: TGTGCCATCAGGGGGGACTTCTCCACAGATACGCAGTATTTT
CDR3aa: CAIRGDFSTDTQYF

d_gene: NA
j_gene: TRBJ2-5
abundance: few
v_gene: TRBV30
CDR3nt: TGTGCCTGGGATAGGGGCCAGAAGACCCAGTACTTC
CDR3aa: CAWDRGQKTQYF

d_gene: NA
j_gene: TRBJ2-7
abundance: NA
v_gene: TRBV29-1
CDR3nt: TGCAGCGCCGGAGGGGGGGGAATGAACCCCTACGAGCAGTACTTC
CDR3aa: CSAGGGGMNPYEQYF

d_gene: NA
j_gene: TRBJ2-3
abundance: many
v_gene: TRBV7-3
CDR3nt: TGTGCCAGCAGCTTAATGGGTGTTATAGATACGCAGTATTTT
CDR3aa: CASSLMGVIDTQYF

d_gene: NA
j_gene: TRBJ2-3
abundance: many
v_gene: TRBV7-6
CDR3nt: TGTGCCAGCAGCCCAATCGGGGAGGAATGGAGCACAGATACGCAGTATTTT
CDR3aa: CASSPIGEEWSTDTQYF

d_gene: NA
j_gene: TRBJ1-1
abundance: few
v_gene: TRBV12-3/TRBV12-4
CDR3nt: TGTGCCAGCAGTGTCCGGGACGGTTACACTGAAGCTTTCTTT
CDR3aa: CASSVRDGYTEAFF

d_gene: TRBD1
j_gene: TRBJ1-2
abundance: few
v_gene: TRBV9
CDR3nt: TGTGCCAGCAGCGACCCTGGACAGGGGGCATACTATGGCTACACCTTC
CDR3aa: CASSDPGQGAYYGYTF

d_gene: NA
j_gene: TRBJ1-2
abundance: few
v_gene: TRBV30
CDR3nt: TGTGCCTGGAGCTCCGGTGGTCATGGCTACACCTTC
CDR3aa: CAWSSGGHGYTF

d_gene: NA
j_gene: TRBJ2-7
abundance: few
v_gene: TRBV27
CDR3nt: TGTGCCAGCAGTTTATTCAGGGTTAGCGAGCAGTACTTC
CDR3aa: CASSLFRVSEQYF

d_gene: NA
j_gene: TRBJ1-1
abundance: many
v_gene: TRBV2
CDR3nt: TGTGCCAGCTGCACGGATTACCCTGAAGCTTTCTTT
CDR3aa: CASCTDYPEAFF

d_gene: NA
j_gene: TRBJ2-3
abundance: many
v_gene: TRBV11-3
CDR3nt: TGTGCCAGCAGCTTAGATAGGGGAGGAGATACGCAGTATTTT
CDR3aa: CASSLDRGGDTQYF

d_gene: NA
j_gene: TRBJ1-2
abundance: many
v_gene: TRBV28
CDR3nt: TGTGCCAACGGAGGGGAGGATGGCTACACCTTC
CDR3aa: CANGGEDGYTF

d_gene: NA
j_gene: TRBJ2-6
abundance: NA
v_gene: TRBV27
CDR3nt: TGTGCCAGCAGTCCTGAGACCTTTTTCAGGGCTGGGGCCAACGTCCTGACTTTC
CDR3aa: CASSPETFFRAGANVLTF

d_gene: NA
j_gene: TRBJ2-3
abundance: many
v_gene: TRBV12-3/TRBV12-4
CDR3nt: TGTGCCAGCAGCCCCCTCATCGGTTTAGGCACAGATACGCAGTATTTT
CDR3aa: CASSPLIGLGTDTQYF

d_gene: NA
j_gene: TRBJ1-4
abundance: NA
v_gene: TRBV4-3
CDR3nt: TGCGCCAGCAGCCAAGATCGGTTGCAGGGAGGCGAAAAACTGTTTTTT
CDR3aa: CASSQDRLQGGEKLFF

d_gene: NA
j_gene: TRBJ1-1
abundance: many
v_gene: TRBV28
CDR3nt: TGTGCCAGCAGTTTTCAAAGGAGACTGAACACTGAAGCTTTCTTT
CDR3aa: CASSFQRRLNTEAFF

d_gene: NA
j_gene: TRBJ2-1
abundance: NA
v_gene: TRBV25-1
CDR3nt: TGTGCCAGCAGTCCCAGGGTCAATTCCTACAATGAGCAGTTCTTC
CDR3aa: CASSPRVNSYNEQFF

d_gene: NA
j_gene: TRBJ2-1
abundance: many
v_gene: TRBV27
CDR3nt: TGTGCCAGCAGTTTTTCCGGGGGCCGAATCTCCTACAATGAGCAGTTCTTC
CDR3aa: CASSFSGGRISYNEQFF

d_gene: NA
j_gene: TRBJ2-7
abundance: NA
v_gene: TRBV5-1
CDR3nt: TGCGCCAGCAGCTCAGTCCGGGACCGTAATTCCTACGAGCAGTACTTC
CDR3aa: CASSSVRDRNSYEQYF

d_gene: NA
j_gene: TRBJ1-2
abundance: few
v_gene: TRBV6-2/TRBV6-3
CDR3nt: TGTGCCACCTGGCAAGTACCCTATGGCTACACCTTC
CDR3aa: CATWQVPYGYTF

d_gene: NA
j_gene: TRBJ1-2
abundance: once
v_gene: TRBV2
CDR3nt: TGTGCCAGCAGTCAGACCGAGGACAGCTCAGGTGCCTTC
CDR3aa: CASSQTEDSSGAF

d_gene: NA
j_gene: TRBJ2-2
abundance: NA
v_gene: TRBV9
CDR3nt: TGTGCCAGCAGTAAAACGAACACCGGGGAGCTGTTTTTT
CDR3aa: CASSKTNTGELFF

d_gene: NA
j_gene: TRBJ2-1
abundance: NA
v_gene: TRBV2
CDR3nt: TGTGCCAGCACCCCCTTATTGCTGGGAGAGCAGTTCTTC
CDR3aa: CASTPLLLGEQFF

d_gene: TRBD1
j_gene: TRBJ2-7
abundance: NA
v_gene: TRBV10-3
CDR3nt: TGTGCCATCAGTGAGAGGGGGACAGCATACGAGCAGTACTTC
CDR3aa: CAISERGTAYEQYF

d_gene: TRBD2
j_gene: TRBJ2-1
abundance: few
v_gene: TRBV29-1
CDR3nt: TGCAGCTCCCTCCCCGGACTAGCGGGAGGGAATGAGCAGTTCTTC
CDR3aa: CSSLPGLAGGNEQFF

d_gene: NA
j_gene: TRBJ2-7
abundance: many
v_gene: TRBV20-1
CDR3nt: TGCAGTGCTAGGCGTAGGACGGACCTTACCTACGAGCAGTACTTC
CDR3aa: CSARRRTDLTYEQYF

d_gene: TRBD2
j_gene: TRBJ2-7
abundance: many
v_gene: TRBV28
CDR3nt: TGTGCCAGCAGTTATGGACTAGCGGGGGATGAGCAGTACTTC
CDR3aa: CASSYGLAGDEQYF

d_gene: TRBD1
j_gene: TRBJ1-2
abundance: NA
v_gene: TRBV6-5
CDR3nt: TGTGCCAGCAGTTACTTCCTCGAAGGACAGGGGAAAAGTGCTAACCATGGCTACACCTTC
CDR3aa: CASSYFLEGQGKSANHGYTF

d_gene: NA
j_gene: TRBJ1-2
abundance: NA
v_gene: TRBV10-1
CDR3nt: TGCGCCAGCAGTGATCCTGACAGAATCCTCTCCTATGGCTACACCTTC
CDR3aa: CASSDPDRILSYGYTF

d_gene: NA
j_gene: TRBJ2-1
abundance: few
v_gene: TRBV5-4
CDR3nt: TGTGCCAGCAGCTTGTGGGCAAAATCTGAGCAGTTCTTC
CDR3aa: CASSLWAKSEQFF

d_gene: NA
j_gene: TRBJ2-2
abundance: many
v_gene: TRBV12-3/TRBV12-4
CDR3nt: TGTGCCAGCAGGTCCGGGACGGTGAACACCGGGGAGCTGTTTTTT
CDR3aa: CASRSGTVNTGELFF

d_gene: TRBD2
j_gene: TRBJ2-1
abundance: many
v_gene: TRBV30
CDR3nt: TGTGCCTGGAGTGTAAAAGCGGGAGGCCGGGGTAATGAGCAGTTCTTC
CDR3aa: CAWSVKAGGRGNEQFF

d_gene: TRBD1
j_gene: TRBJ1-1
abundance: many
v_gene: TRBV6-1
CDR3nt: TGTGCCAGCAGTGCAAGACAGGGCGCTGAAGCTTTCTTT
CDR3aa: CASSARQGAEAFF

d_gene: TRBD1
j_gene: TRBJ1-3
abundance: few
v_gene: TRBV3-1
CDR3nt: TGTGCCAGCAGCCAAGATGACAGGGAAACTGGAAACACCATATATTTT
CDR3aa: CASSQDDRETGNTIYF

d_gene: NA
j_gene: TRBJ2-7
abundance: few
v_gene: TRBV5-1
CDR3nt: TGCGCCAGCAGCGGGCAGGGTCAGCCCAACGAGCAGTACTTC
CDR3aa: CASSGQGQPNEQYF